Sequencing of this T cell receptor (beta chain) was carried out in a study of shared clonotypes between healthy human individuals. The V gene's germline CDR1 is SGHVS and CDR2 FQNEAQ. CDR3 length: 16 amino acids. After removal of 0 bases from V and 1 base from J, the junction contained 3 bases not matched to a gene. Donors, without exception, were Caucasian adults residing in Nashville, Tennessee. This clone was picked up a small number of times. Data came from immunoSEQ multiplex PCR; TCRdb stores just in-frame clones and leaves some out. The table records approximately 1,000,000 clones, 75% to 80% of them present only once.

Sequenced material: memory CD4+ T cells from PBMCs. The subset was: CD45RA-negative fraction. This clonotype was sampled from a man younger than 35 in good health. Some clones in this sample may be carry-over from other donors' samples. The genes are TRBV7-8 and TRBJ2-3, with 8 bases that match TRBD1. CDR3 in amino acids: CASSLAARGRTDTQYF. CDR3 bases: TGTGCCAGCAGCTTAGCGGCCAGGGGGCGCACAGATACGCAGTATTTT.